This TCR beta chain derives from a study of control samples from healthy donors and cancer patients. Germline CDR1 WSHSY, CDR2 SAAADI. V was trimmed by 3 bases and J by 2 bases, leaving 4 bases between them. The CDR3 sequence is 13 residues long. The table came from immunoSEQ multiplex PCR; TCRdb's copy has only in-frame clones and leaves some out. The sample contains about 230,000 clones, more than 65% of which appear only once. This sequence joins TRBV10-2 and TRBJ2-2; D call uncertain. The clonotype originates from a woman aged 60-70 years with lung cancer. Sequencing input: PBMCs. The CDR3 coding sequence is TGCGCCAGCAGTGAATTAAACACCGGGGAGCTGTTTTTT. It is translated as CASSELNTGELFF.